A selection of T cell receptor beta chains follows, all from one sample in a study of shared clonotypes between healthy human individuals. Measured with immunoSEQ multiplex PCR; TCRdb has only the in-frame clones, and not every one. The data contain some 2,000,000 clones, roughly 95% of them singletons. Sequencing was carried out using naive CD4+ T cells sorted from blood. The receptor set was obtained from a man aged 18 to 30 in good health. Both conserved end residues are part of each CDR3. D genes are given only for firm matches.

d_call | j_call | v_call | cdr3_nt | cdr3_aa
- | TRBJ1-2 | TRBV6-6 | TGTGCCAGCACTTTACTGATCTCGGGGGCAGGGTATGGCTACACCTTC | CASTLLISGAGYGYTF
- | TRBJ2-7 | TRBV2 | TGTGCCAGCAGCGACCTGGACTACGAGCAGTACTTC | CASSDLDYEQYF
TRBD1 | TRBJ1-2 | TRBV5-1 | TGCGCCAGCAGCCCCGGGACAGTTGAAGGCTACACCTTC | CASSPGTVEGYTF
- | TRBJ1-2 | TRBV30 | TGTGCCTGGAGTAGTACCTATGGCTACACCTTC | CAWSSTYGYTF
- | TRBJ2-5 | TRBV7-6 | TGTGCCAGCAGCTTAGGAGGCGTGTGGGAGACCCAGTACTTC | CASSLGGVWETQYF
- | TRBJ1-4 | TRBV5-1 | TGCGCCAGCAGCACACAGGGAGCTGCAACTAATGAAAAACTGTTTTTT | CASSTQGAATNEKLFF
- | TRBJ2-1 | TRBV6-1 | TGTGCCAGCAGTGAAGCGTTATGGGGTTCGGATGAGCAGTTCTTC | CASSEALWGSDEQFF
TRBD2 | TRBJ2-5 | TRBV5-1 | TGCGCCAGCAGCCCCCCCCGGGGGGTCCAAGAGACCCAGTACTTC | CASSPPRGVQETQYF
TRBD1 | TRBJ2-5 | TRBV5-1 | TGCGCCAGCAGCTTGTACAGGGGAGAAGAGACCCAGTACTTC | CASSLYRGEETQYF
- | TRBJ1-5 | TRBV28 | TGTGCCAGCACCCCTCGCCTTGGGGTTTACAGGGAAAATCAGCCCCAGCATTTT | CASTPRLGVYRENQPQHF
TRBD1 | TRBJ2-6 | TRBV7-9 | TGTGGAGGACAGGTCCATATTAGCTCTGGGGCCAACGTCCTGACTTTC | CGGQVHISSGANVLTF